This T cell receptor beta chain comes out of a study of cytomegalovirus exposure and HLA in healthy donors. J gave up 3 bases and V 6 bases, and 11 bases lay outside the gene matches. The CDR3 runs 16 residues. Germline V gene sequence: CDR1 KGHSH, CDR2 LQKENI. PCR was performed using 60 Vbeta and 13 Jbeta primers. Clones were sequenced by immunoSEQ multiplex PCR, and TCRdb holds only the in-frame ones, with some missing. Among 180,000 or so clones listed, 75% were seen once. The TCR comes from a woman aged 40 to 49 in good health and CMV-seropositive. The chain employs TRBV18 and TRBJ1-3, with 7 bases identical to TRBD1. Sample: PBMCs. The CDR3 nucleotides are TGTGCCAGCTCTTCGGGAGGGGGCATGGATGGAAACACCATATATTTT. Its translation is CASSSGGGMDGNTIYF.